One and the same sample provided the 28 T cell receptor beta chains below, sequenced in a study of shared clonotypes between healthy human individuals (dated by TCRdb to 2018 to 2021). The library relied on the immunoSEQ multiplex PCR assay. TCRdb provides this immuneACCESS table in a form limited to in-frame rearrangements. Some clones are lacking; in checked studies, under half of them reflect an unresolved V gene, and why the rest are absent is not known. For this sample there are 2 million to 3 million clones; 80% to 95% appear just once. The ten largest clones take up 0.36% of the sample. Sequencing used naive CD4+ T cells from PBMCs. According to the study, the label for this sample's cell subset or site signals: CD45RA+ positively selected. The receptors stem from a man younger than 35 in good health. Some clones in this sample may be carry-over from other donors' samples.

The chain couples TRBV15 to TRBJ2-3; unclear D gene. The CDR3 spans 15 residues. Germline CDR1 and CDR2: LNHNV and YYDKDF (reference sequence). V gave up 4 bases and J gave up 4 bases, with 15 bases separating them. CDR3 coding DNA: TGTGCCACCAGCACCCGAGCGTCCTGGGCAGATACGCAGTATTTT. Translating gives CATSTRASWADTQYF.

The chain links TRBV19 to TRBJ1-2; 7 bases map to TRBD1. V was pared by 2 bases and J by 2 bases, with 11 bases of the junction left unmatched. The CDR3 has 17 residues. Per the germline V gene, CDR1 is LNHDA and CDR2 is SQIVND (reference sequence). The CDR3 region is CASSIPLPRGVNYGYTF. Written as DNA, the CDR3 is TGTGCCAGTAGTATACCCCTCCCCAGGGGGGTCAACTATGGCTACACCTTC.

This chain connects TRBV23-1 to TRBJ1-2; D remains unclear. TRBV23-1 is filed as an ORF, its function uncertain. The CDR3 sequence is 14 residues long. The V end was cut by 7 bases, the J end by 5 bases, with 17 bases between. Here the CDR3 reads CASTQSAGPYGYTF. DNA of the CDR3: TGCGCCAGCACCCAAAGCGCAGGCCCATATGGCTACACCTTC.

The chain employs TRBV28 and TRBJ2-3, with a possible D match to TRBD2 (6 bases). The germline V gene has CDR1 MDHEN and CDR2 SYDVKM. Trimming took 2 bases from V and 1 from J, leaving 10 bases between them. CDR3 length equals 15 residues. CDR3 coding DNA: TGTGCCAGCAGTTTAGCTAGCGTGGGCACAGATACGCAGTATTTT. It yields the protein CASSLASVGTDTQYF.

For the CDR3, the DNA is TGTGCCAGCAGTGTTTATAGTAGCACAGATACGCAGTATTTT. It specifies CASSVYSSTDTQYF. This sequence joins TRBV2 and TRBJ2-3; no firm D call. Trimming took 4 bases from V and 0 from J, leaving 8 bases between them. The CDR3 consists of 14 residues. The germline CDR1 and CDR2 sequences are SNHLY and FYNNEI.

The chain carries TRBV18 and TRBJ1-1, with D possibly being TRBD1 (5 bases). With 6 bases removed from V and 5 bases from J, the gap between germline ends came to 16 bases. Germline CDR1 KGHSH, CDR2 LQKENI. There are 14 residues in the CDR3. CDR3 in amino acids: CASSLNGAQTEAFF. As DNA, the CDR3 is TGTGCCAGCTCGCTAAACGGGGCCCAAACTGAAGCTTTCTTT.

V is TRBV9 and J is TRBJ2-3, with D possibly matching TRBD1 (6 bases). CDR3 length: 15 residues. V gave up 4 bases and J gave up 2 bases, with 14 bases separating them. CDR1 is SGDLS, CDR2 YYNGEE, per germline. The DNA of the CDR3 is TGTGCCAGCAGCCCCAGGACAGCAAACACAGATACGCAGTATTTT. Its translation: CASSPRTANTDTQYF.

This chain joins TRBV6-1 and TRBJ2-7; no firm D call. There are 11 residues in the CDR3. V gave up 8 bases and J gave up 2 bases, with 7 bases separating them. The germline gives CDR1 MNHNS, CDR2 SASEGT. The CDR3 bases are TGTGCCAGCGGGAATCCCTACGAGCAGTACTTC. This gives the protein CASGNPYEQYF.

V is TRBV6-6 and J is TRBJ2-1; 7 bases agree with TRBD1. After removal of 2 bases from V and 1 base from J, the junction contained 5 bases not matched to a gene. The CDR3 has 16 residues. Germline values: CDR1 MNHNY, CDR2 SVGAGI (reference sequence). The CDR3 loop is CASSYPPGQSYNEQFF. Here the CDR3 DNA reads TGTGCCAGCAGTTACCCCCCGGGACAGTCCTACAATGAGCAGTTCTTC.

CDR3 nucleotide sequence: TGTGCCAGCAGTAAACCGGGACAGGGTAGCAATCAGCCCCAGCATTTT. Amino acid sequence: CASSKPGQGSNQPQHF. This sequence joins TRBV6-6 and TRBJ1-5; TRBD1 agrees at 9 bases. CDR1 and CDR2 (germline): MNHNY, SVGAGI (reference sequence). V shed 5 bases, J shed 0 bases, and the junction held 5 bases outside the gene matches. This CDR3 is 16 amino acids long.

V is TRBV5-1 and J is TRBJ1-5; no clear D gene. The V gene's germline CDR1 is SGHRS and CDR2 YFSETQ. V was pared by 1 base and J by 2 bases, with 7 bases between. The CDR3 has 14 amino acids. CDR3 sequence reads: CASSLTAGNQPQHF. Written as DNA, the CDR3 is TGCGCCAGCAGCTTGACCGCTGGCAATCAGCCCCAGCATTTT.

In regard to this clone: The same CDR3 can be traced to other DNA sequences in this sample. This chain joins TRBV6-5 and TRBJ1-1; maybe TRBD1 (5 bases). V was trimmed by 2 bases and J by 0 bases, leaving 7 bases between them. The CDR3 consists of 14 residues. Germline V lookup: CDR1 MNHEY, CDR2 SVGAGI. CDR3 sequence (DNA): TGTGCCAGCAGTTACGGGGGAATGAACACTGAAGCTTTCTTT. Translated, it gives CASSYGGMNTEAFF.

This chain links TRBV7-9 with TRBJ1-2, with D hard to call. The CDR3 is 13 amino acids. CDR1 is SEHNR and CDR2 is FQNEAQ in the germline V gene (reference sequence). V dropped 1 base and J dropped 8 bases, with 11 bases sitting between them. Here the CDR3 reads CASSLGSVWGYTF. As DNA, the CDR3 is TGTGCCAGCAGCTTAGGCTCAGTCTGGGGCTACACCTTC.

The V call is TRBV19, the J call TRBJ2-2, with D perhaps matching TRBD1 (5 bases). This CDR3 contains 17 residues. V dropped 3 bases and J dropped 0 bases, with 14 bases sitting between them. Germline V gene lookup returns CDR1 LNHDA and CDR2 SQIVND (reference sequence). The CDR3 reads CASSIFRGPANTGELFF. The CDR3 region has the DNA TGTGCCAGTAGTATTTTTAGGGGTCCCGCGAACACCGGGGAGCTGTTTTTT. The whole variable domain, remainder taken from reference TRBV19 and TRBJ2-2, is DGGITQSPKYLFRKEGQNVTLSCEQNLNHDAMYWYRQDPGQGLRLIYYSQIVNDFQKGDIAEGYSVSREKKESFPLTVTSAQKNPTAFYLCASSIFRGPANTGELFFGEGSRLTVL.

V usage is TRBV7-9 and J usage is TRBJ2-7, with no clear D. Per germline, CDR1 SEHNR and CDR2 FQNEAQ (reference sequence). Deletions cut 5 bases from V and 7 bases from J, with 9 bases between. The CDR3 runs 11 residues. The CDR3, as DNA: TGTGCCAGCAGCGCAGCTGGGGAGCAGTACTTC. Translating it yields CASSAAGEQYF.

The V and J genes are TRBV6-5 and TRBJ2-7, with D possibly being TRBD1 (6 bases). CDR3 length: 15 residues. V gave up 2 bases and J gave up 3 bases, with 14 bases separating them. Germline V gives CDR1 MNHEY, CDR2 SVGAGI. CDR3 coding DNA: TGTGCCAGCAGTTACGCCCGTGCAGGGGTCTACGAGCAGTACTTC. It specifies CASSYARAGVYEQYF.

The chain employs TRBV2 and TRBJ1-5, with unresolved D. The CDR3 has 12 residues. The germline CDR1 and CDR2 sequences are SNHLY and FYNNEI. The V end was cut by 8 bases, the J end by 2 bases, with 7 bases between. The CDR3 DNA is TGTGCCAGCTTGAATGGCAATCAGCCCCAGCATTTT. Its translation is CASLNGNQPQHF. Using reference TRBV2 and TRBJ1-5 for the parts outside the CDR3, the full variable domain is EPEVTQTPSHQVTQMGQEVILRCVPISNHLYFYWYRQILGQKVEFLVSFYNNEISEKSEIFDDQFSVERPDGSNFTLKIRSTKLEDSAMYFCASLNGNQPQHFGDGTRLSIL.

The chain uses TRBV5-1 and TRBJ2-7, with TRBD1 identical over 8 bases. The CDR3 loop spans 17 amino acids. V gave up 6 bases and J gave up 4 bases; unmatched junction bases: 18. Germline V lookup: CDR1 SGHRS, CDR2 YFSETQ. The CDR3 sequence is CASKRDVPGQAGYEQYF. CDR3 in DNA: TGCGCCAGCAAAAGAGACGTGCCGGGACAGGCGGGGTACGAGCAGTACTTC.

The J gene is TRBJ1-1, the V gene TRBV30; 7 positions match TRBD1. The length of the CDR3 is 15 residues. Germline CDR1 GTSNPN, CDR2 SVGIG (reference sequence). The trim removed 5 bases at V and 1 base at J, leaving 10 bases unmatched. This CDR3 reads CAWQNRGQKNTEAFF. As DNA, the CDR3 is TGTGCCTGGCAAAACCGGGGACAGAAGAACACTGAAGCTTTCTTT. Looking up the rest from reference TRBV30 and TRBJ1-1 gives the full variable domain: SQTIHQWPATLVQPVGSPLSLECTVEGTSNPNLYWYRQAAGRGLQLLFYSVGIGQISSEVPQNLSASRPQDRQFILSSKKLLLSDSGFYLCAWQNRGQKNTEAFFGQGTRLTVV.

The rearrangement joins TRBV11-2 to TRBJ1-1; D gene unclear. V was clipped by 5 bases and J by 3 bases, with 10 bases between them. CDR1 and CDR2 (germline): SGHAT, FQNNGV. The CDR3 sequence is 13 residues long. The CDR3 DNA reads TGTGCCAGCAGCACCCGGGCCGACACTGAAGCTTTCTTT. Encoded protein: CASSTRADTEAFF.

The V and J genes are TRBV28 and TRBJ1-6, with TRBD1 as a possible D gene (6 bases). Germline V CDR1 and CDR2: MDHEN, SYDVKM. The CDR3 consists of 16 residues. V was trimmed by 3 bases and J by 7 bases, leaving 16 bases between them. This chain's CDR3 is CASSLGAYGRNSPLHF. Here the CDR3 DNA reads TGTGCCAGCAGTTTGGGGGCCTACGGGCGAAATTCACCCCTCCACTTT.

CDR3 sequence reads: CASQHNTGGSNQPQHF. In DNA form, the CDR3 reads TGTGCCAGCCAACATAACACGGGGGGAAGCAATCAGCCCCAGCATTTT. This rearrangement joins TRBV28 to TRBJ1-5; D may be TRBD1 (5 bases). Germline assignment: CDR1 MDHEN and CDR2 SYDVKM. V was cut by 8 bases and J by 1 base, with 18 bases left in between. This CDR3 has 16 amino acids.

The CDR3 spells CASSGGRRSNTGELFF. DNA for the CDR3: TGTGCCAGCAGTGGGGGGAGGCGGTCGAACACCGGGGAGCTGTTTTTT. The rearrangement uses TRBV2 and TRBJ2-2, with D perhaps matching TRBD2 (6 bases). CDR1 and CDR2 from the germline V gene are SNHLY and FYNNEI. The CDR3 runs 16 residues. V lost 4 bases to trimming and J lost 0 bases, with 12 bases between them.

The CDR3 nucleotides read TGTGCCAGCAGTGAGAGGGTACAGGGCGGAAAACTGTTTTTT. Amino acid sequence: CASSERVQGGKLFF. The rearrangement joins TRBV2 to TRBJ1-4, with D tentatively TRBD1 (6 bases). The CDR3 extends over 14 amino acids. Trimming stripped 3 bases from V and 10 bases from J, with 15 bases between. Per germline, CDR1 SNHLY and CDR2 FYNNEI.

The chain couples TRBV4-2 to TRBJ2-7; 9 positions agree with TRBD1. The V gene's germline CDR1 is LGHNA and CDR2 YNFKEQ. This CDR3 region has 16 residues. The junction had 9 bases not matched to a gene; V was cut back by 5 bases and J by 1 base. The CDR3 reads CASSARPGQGSYEQYF. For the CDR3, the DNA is TGTGCCAGCAGCGCGCGGCCCGGACAGGGGTCCTACGAGCAGTACTTC.

This CDR3 is CASSSSLAGGRNEQFF. The CDR3 nucleotides read TGTGCCAGCAGTTCCTCACTAGCGGGAGGGCGGAATGAGCAGTTCTTC. V gene TRBV28 combines with J gene TRBJ2-1; 13 bases are shared with TRBD2. CDR3 length: 16 amino acids. The V gene's germline CDR1 is MDHEN and CDR2 SYDVKM. Germline trimming cut 4 bases from V and 7 bases from J; bases unmatched to any gene: 7.

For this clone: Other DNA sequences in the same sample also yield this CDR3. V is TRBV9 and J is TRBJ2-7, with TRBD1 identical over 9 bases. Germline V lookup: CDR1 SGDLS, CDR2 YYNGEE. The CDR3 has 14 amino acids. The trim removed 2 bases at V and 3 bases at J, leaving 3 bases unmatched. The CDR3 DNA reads TGTGCCAGCAGCGTCGGACAGGGGAACTACGAGCAGTACTTC. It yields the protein CASSVGQGNYEQYF. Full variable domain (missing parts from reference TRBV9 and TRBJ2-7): DSGVTQTPKHLITATGQRVTLRCSPRSGDLSVYWYQQSLDQGLQFLIQYYNGEERAKGNILERFSAQQFPDLHSELNLSSLELGDSALYFCASSVGQGNYEQYFGPGTRLTVT.

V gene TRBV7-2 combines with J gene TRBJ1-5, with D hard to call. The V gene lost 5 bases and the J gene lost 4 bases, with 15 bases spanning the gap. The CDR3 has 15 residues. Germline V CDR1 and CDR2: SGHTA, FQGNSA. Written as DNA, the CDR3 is TGTGCCAGCAGCACTCGACCCCTAGGGAATCAGCCCCAGCATTTT. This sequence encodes CASSTRPLGNQPQHF.